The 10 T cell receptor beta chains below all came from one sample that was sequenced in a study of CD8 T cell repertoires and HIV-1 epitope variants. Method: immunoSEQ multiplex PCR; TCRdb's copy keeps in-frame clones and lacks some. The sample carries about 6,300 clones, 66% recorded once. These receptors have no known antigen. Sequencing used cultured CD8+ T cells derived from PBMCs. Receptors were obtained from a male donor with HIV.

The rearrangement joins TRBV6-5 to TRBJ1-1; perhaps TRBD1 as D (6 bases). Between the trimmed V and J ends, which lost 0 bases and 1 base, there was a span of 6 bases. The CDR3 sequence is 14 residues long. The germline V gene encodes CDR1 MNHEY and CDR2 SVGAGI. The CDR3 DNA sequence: TGTGCCAGCAGTTACTCACAGGGGAACACTGAAGCTTTCTTT. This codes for CASSYSQGNTEAFF.

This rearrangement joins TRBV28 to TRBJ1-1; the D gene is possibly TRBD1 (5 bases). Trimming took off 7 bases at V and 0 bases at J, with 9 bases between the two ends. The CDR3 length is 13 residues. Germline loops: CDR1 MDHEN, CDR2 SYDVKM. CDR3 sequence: CASNRDLNTEAFF. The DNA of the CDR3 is TGTGCCAGCAACCGGGACCTGAACACTGAAGCTTTCTTT. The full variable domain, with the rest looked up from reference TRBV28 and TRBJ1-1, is DVKVTQSSRYLVKRTGEKVFLECVQDMDHENMFWYRQDPGLGLRLIYFSYDVKMKEKGDIPEGYSVSREKKERFSLILESASTNQTSMYLCASNRDLNTEAFFGQGTRLTVV.

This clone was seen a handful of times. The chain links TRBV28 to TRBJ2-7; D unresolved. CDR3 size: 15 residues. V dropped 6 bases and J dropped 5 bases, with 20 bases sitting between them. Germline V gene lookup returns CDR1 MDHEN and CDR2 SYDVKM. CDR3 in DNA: TGTGCCAGCAGCGCCGACGTCTCCCTGTTGGACGAGCAGTACTTC. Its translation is CASSADVSLLDEQYF.

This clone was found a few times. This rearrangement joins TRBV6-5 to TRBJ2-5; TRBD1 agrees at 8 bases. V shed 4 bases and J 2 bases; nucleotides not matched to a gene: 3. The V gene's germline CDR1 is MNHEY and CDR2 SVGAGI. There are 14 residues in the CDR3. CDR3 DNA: TGTGCCAGCAGTTTAAACAGGGGGCAAGAGACCCAGTACTTC. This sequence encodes CASSLNRGQETQYF.

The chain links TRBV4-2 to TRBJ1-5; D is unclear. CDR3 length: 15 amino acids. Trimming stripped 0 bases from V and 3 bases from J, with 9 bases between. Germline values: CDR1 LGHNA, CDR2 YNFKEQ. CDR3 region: CASSQERAVNQPQHF. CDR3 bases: TGTGCCAGCAGCCAAGAGAGGGCGGTCAATCAGCCCCAGCATTTT.

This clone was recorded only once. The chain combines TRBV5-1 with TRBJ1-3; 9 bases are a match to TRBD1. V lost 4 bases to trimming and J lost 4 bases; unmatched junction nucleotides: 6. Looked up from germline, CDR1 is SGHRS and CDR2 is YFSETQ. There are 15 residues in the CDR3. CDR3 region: CASSVTGGEGNTIYF. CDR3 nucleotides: TGCGCCAGCAGCGTTACAGGGGGCGAAGGAAACACCATATATTTT.

Here the CDR3 DNA reads TGTGCCAGCAGCCTCGGACAGGGATTGACTGAAGCTTTCTTT. Amino acid sequence: CASSLGQGLTEAFF. This chain links TRBV6-6 with TRBJ1-1; TRBD1 agrees at 8 bases. The CDR3 spans 14 residues. Trimming took 6 bases from V and 5 from J; bases not matched to a gene: 8. Germline V gives CDR1 MNHNY, CDR2 SVGAGI (reference sequence).

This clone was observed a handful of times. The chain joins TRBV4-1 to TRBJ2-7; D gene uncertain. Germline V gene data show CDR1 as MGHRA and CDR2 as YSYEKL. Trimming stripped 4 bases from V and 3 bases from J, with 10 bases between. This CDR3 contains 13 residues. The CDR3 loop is CASSRILDYEQYF. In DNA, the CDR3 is TGCGCCAGCAGCCGTATACTCGACTACGAGCAGTACTTC.

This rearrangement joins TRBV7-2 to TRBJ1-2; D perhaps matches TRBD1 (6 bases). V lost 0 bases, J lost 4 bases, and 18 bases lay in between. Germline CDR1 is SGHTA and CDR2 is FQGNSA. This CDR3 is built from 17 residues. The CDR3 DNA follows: TGTGCCAGCAGCTTAGCGGGGGGCGAGGATTGGCGCTATGGCTACACCTTC. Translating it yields CASSLAGGEDWRYGYTF.

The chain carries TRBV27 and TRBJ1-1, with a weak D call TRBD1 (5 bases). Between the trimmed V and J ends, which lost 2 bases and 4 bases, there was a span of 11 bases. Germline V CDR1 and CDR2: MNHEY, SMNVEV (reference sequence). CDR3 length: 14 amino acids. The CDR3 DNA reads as TGTGCCAGCAGTTTACGCAGGGATGGCACTGAAGCTTTCTTT. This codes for CASSLRRDGTEAFF.